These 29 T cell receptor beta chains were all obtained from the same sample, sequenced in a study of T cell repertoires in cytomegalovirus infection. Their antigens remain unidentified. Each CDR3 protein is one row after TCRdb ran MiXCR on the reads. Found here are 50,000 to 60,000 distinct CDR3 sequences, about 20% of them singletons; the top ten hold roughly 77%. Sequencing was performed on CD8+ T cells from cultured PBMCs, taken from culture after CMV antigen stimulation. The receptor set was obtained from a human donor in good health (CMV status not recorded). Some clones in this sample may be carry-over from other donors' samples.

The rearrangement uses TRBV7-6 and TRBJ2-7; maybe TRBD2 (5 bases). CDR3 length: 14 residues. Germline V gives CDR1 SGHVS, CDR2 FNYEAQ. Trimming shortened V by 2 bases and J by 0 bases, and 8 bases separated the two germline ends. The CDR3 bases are TGTGCCAGCAGCTTACAGCGGTTCTCCTACGAGCAGTACTTC. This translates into CASSLQRFSYEQYF. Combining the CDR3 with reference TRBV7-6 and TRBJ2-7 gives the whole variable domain GAGVSQSPRYKVTKRGQDVALRCDPISGHVSLYWYRQALGQGPEFLTYFNYEAQQDKSGLPNDRFSAERPEGSISTLTIQRTEQRDSAMYRCASSLQRFSYEQYFGPGTRLTVT.

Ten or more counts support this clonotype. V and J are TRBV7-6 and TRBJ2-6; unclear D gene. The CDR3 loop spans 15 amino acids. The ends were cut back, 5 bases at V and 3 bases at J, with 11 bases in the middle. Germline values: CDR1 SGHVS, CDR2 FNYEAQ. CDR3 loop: CASSKTSYGANVLTF. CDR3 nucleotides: TGTGCCAGCAGCAAGACATCGTATGGGGCCAACGTCCTGACTTTC.

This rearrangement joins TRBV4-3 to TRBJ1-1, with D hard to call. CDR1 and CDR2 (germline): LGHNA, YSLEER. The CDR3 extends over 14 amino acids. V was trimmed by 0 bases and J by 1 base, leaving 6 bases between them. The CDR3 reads CASSQEVQNTEAFF. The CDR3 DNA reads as TGCGCCAGCAGCCAAGAAGTTCAGAACACTGAAGCTTTCTTT.

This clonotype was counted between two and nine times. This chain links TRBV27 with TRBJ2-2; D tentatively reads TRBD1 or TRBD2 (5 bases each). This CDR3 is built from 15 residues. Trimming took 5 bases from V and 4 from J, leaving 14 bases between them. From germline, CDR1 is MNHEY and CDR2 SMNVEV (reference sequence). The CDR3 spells CASSRWQGRTGELFF. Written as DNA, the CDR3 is TGTGCCAGCAGTCGATGGCAGGGACGCACCGGGGAGCTGTTTTTT.

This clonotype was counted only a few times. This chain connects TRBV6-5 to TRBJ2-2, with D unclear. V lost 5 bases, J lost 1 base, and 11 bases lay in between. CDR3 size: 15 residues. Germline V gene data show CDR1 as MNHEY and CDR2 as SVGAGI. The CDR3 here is CASSPRTGNTGELFF. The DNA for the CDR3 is TGTGCCAGCAGTCCAAGGACGGGGAACACCGGGGAGCTGTTTTTT.

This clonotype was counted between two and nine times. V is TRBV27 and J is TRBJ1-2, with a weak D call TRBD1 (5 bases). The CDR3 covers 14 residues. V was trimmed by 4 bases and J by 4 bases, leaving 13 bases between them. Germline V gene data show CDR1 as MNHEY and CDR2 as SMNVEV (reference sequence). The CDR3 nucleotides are TGTGCCAGCAGTTCTGTGACAGAGGGCTATGGCTACACCTTC. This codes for CASSSVTEGYGYTF.

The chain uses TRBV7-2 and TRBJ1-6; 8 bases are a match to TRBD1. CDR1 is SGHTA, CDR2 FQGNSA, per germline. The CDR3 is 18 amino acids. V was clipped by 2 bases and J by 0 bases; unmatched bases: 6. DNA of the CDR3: TGTGCCAGCAGCTTATACTCAGGGGGCTTCTCCTATAATTCACCCCTCCACTTT. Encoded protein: CASSLYSGGFSYNSPLHF.

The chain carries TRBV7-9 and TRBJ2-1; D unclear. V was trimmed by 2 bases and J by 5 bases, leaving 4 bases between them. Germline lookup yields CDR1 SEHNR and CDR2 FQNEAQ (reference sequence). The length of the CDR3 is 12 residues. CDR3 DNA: TGTGCCAGCAGCTTATCGGACAATGAGCAGTTCTTC. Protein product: CASSLSDNEQFF.

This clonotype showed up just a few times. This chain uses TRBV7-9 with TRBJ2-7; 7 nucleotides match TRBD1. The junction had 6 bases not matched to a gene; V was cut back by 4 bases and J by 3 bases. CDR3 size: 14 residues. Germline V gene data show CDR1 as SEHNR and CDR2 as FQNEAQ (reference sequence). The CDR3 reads CASSSGTANYEQYF. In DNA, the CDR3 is TGTGCCAGCAGCTCCGGGACAGCTAACTACGAGCAGTACTTC.

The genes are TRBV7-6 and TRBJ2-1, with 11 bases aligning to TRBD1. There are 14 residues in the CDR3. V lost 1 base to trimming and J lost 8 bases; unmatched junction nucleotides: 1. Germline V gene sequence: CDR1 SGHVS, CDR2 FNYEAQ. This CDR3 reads CASSLGTGGDEQFF. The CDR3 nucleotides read TGTGCCAGCAGCTTAGGGACAGGGGGCGATGAGCAGTTCTTC.

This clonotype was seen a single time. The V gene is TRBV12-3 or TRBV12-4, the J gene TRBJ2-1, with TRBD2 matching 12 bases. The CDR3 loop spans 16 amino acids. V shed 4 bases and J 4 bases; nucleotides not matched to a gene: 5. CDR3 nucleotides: TGTGCCAGCAGTTCACTAGCGGGGGGAACTTACAATGAGCAGTTCTTC. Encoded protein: CASSSLAGGTYNEQFF.

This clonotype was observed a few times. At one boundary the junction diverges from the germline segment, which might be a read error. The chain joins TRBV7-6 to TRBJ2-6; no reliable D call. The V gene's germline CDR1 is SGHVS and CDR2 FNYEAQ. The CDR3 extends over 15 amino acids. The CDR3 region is CASSLGNPGANVLTF. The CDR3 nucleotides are TGTGCTAGCAGCTTAGGTAACCCCGGGGCCAACGTCCTGACTTTC. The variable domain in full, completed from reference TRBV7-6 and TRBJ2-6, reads GAGVSQSPRYKVTKRGQDVALRCDPISGHVSLYWYRQALGQGPEFLTYFNYEAQQDKSGLPNDRFSAERPEGSISTLTIQRTEQRDSAMYRCASSLGNPGANVLTFGAGSRLTVL.

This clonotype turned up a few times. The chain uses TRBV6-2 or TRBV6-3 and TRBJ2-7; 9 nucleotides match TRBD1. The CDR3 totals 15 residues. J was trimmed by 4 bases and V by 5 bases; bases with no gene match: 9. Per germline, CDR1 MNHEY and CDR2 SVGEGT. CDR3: CASSPLGTGRYEQYF. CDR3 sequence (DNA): TGTGCCAGCAGTCCACTCGGGACAGGGAGGTACGAGCAGTACTTC.

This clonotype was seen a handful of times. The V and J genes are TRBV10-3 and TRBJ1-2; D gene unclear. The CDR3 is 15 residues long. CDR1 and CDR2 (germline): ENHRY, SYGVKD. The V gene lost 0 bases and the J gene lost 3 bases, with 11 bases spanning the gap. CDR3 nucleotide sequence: TGTGCCATCAGTGAGTCGCTTTCCGACTACTATGGCTACACCTTC. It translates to CAISESLSDYYGYTF.

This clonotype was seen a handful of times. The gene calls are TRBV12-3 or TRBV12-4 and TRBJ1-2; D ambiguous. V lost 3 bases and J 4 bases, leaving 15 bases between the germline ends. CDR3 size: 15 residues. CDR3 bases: TGTGCCAGCAGTTTTAACGAGGCAGGCTTCTATGGCTACACCTTC. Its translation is CASSFNEAGFYGYTF.

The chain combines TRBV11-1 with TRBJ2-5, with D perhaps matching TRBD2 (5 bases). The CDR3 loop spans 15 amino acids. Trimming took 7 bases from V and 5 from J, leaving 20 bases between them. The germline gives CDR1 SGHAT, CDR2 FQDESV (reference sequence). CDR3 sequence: CASTVEGRGKETQYF. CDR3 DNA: TGTGCCAGCACTGTCGAGGGCCGGGGAAAGGAGACCCAGTACTTC. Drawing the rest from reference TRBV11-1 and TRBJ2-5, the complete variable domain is EAEVAQSPRYKITEKSQAVAFWCDPISGHATLYWYRQILGQGPELLVQFQDESVVDDSQLPKDRFSAERLKGVDSTLKIQPAELGDSAMYLCASTVEGRGKETQYFGPGTRLLVL.

The CDR3 DNA follows: TGTGCCAGCAGGGATCCAGGGAGCAATCAGCCCCAGCATTTT. Translation: CASRDPGSNQPQHF. V is TRBV7-8 and J is TRBJ1-5; maybe TRBD1 (5 bases). V lost 6 bases to trimming and J lost 1 base, with 10 bases between them. Germline assignment: CDR1 SGHVS and CDR2 FQNEAQ. The CDR3 contains 14 residues.

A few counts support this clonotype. CDR3 sequence reads: CASSYYLGRSPYEQYF. CDR3 DNA sequence: TGTGCCAGCAGTTACTATTTGGGGCGTAGCCCCTACGAGCAGTACTTC. The V call is TRBV6-6, the J call TRBJ2-7; weak D call: TRBD1 (5 bases). This CDR3 is 16 amino acids long. Germline V gives CDR1 MNHNY, CDR2 SVGAGI (reference sequence). V was trimmed by 1 base and J by 2 bases, leaving 15 bases between them.

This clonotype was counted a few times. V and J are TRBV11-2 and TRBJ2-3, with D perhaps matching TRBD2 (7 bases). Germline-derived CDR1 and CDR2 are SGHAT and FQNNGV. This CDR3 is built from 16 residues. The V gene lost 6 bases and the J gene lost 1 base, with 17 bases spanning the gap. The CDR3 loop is CASSLYRGARTDTQYF. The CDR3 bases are TGTGCCAGCAGTTTATATCGGGGGGCACGCACAGATACGCAGTATTTT.

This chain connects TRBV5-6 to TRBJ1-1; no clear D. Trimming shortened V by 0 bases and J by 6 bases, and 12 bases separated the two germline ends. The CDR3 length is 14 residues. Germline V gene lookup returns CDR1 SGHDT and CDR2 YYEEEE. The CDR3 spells CASSLGYGVAEAFF. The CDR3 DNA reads TGTGCCAGCAGCTTGGGATACGGGGTCGCTGAAGCTTTCTTT.

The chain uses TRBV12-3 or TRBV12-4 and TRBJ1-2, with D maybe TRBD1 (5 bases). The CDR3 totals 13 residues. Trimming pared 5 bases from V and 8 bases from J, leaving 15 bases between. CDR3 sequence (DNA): TGTGCCAGCAGTGACACCAGGGCCAGCGGCTACACCTTC. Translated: CASSDTRASGYTF.

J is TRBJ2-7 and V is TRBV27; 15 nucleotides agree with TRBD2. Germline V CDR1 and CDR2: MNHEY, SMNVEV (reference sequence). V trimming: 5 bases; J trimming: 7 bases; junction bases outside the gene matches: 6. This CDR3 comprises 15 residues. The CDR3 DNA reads TGTGCCAGCAGTCCAACCGGGACTAGCGGGGGGGAGCAGTACTTC. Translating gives CASSPTGTSGGEQYF.

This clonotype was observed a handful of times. The CDR3, as DNA: TGCAGCGTTGAATCAGGACAGGGGGCGATCGGGGAGCTGTTTTTT. Its translation: CSVESGQGAIGELFF. The chain uses TRBV29-1 and TRBJ2-2; 11 bases agree with TRBD1. CDR3 size: 15 residues. The trim removed 2 bases at V and 7 bases at J, leaving 6 bases unmatched. From germline, CDR1 is SQVTM and CDR2 ANQGSEA.

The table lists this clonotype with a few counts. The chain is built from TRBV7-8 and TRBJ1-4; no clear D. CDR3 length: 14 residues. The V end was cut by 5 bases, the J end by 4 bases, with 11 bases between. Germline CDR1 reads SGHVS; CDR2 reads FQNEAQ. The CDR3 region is CASSLDRFNEKLFF. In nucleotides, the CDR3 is TGTGCCAGCAGCCTGGACCGTTTTAATGAAAAACTGTTTTTT.

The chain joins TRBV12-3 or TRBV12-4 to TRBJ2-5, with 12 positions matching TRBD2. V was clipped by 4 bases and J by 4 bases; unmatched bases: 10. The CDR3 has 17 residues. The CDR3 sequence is CASSSLPSGGAGETQYF. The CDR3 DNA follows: TGTGCCAGCAGTTCTCTGCCTAGCGGGGGGGCCGGAGAGACCCAGTACTTC.

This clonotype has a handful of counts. CDR3 in DNA: TGTGCCAGCAGCTTCCGGGACAGGACGATACCCCGGGGAAACACCATATATTTT. This translates into CASSFRDRTIPRGNTIYF. The V and J genes are TRBV7-2 and TRBJ1-3; the match to TRBD1 covers 8 bases. The germline V gene has CDR1 SGHTA and CDR2 FQGNSA. The J segment lost 4 bases and the V segment lost 3 bases, leaving 14 bases of the junction unmatched. The CDR3 runs 18 residues.

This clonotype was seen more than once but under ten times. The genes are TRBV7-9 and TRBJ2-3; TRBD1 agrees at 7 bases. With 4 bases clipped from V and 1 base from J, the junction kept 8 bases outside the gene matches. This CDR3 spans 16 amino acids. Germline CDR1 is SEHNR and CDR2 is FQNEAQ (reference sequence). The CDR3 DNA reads TGTGCCAGCAGCTCCTATAGGACAGGTGGCACAGATACGCAGTATTTT. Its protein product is CASSSYRTGGTDTQYF. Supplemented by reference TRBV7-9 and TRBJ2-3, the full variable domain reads DTGVSQNPRHKITKRGQNVTFRCDPISEHNRLYWYRQTLGQGPEFLTYFQNEAQLEKSRLLSDRFSAERPKGSFSTLEIQRTEQGDSAMYLCASSSYRTGGTDTQYFGPGTRLTVL.

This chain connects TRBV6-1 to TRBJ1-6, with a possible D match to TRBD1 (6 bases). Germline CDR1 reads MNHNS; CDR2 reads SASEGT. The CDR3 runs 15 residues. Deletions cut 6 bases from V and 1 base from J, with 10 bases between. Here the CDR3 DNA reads TGTGCCAGCAGCAAACAGGGTTCCTATAATTCACCCCTCCACTTT. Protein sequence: CASSKQGSYNSPLHF.

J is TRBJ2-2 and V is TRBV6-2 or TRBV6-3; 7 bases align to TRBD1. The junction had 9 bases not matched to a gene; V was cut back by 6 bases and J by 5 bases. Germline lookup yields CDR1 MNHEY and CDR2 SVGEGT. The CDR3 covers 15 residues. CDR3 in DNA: TGTGCCAGCAGACTATGGACAGGTTGGACCGGGGAGCTGTTTTTT. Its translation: CASRLWTGWTGELFF.